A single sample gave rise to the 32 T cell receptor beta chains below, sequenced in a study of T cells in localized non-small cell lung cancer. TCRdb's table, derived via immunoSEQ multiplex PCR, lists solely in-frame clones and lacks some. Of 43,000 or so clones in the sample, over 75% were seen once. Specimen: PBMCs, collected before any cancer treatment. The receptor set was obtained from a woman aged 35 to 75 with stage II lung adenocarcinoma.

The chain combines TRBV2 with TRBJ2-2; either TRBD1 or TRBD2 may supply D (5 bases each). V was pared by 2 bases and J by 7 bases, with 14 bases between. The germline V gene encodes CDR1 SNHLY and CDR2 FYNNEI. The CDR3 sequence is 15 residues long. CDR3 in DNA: TGTGCCAGCAGTGAACAGGGACCCCTCCACGGGGAGCTGTTTTTT. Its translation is CASSEQGPLHGELFF.

The DNA of the CDR3 is TGCGCCAGCAGCCAAGAGGGGGACAGGGAGCGGTTCTTT. This translates into CASSQEGDRERFF. This chain uses TRBV4-1 with TRBJ1-1, with TRBD1 matching 9 bases. This CDR3 has 13 amino acids. The J segment lost 14 bases and the V segment lost 0 bases, leaving 7 bases of the junction unmatched. Germline V gives CDR1 MGHRA, CDR2 YSYEKL.

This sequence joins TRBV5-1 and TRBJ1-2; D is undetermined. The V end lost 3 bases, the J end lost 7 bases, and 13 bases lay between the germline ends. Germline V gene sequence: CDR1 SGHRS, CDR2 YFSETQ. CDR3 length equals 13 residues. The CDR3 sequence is CASSSEPQRGYTF. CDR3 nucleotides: TGCGCCAGCAGCTCGGAGCCGCAGCGTGGCTACACCTTC.

The CDR3 protein is CASSLLETATSYNEQFF. The CDR3 coding sequence is TGTGCCAGCAGCCTCTTGGAGACTGCTACCTCCTACAATGAGCAGTTCTTC. The V call is TRBV5-5, the J call TRBJ2-1; D not resolved. Trimming cost V 4 bases and J 0 bases, with 17 bases left between them. The V gene's germline CDR1 is SGHKS and CDR2 YYEKEE (reference sequence). The CDR3 loop spans 17 amino acids.

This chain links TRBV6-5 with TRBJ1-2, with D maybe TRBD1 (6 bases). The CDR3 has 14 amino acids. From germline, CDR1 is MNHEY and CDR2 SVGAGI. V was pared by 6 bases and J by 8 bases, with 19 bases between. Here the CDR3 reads CASRPSGGARGYTF. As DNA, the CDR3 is TGTGCCAGCAGACCCTCGGGGGGGGCTCGGGGCTACACCTTC.

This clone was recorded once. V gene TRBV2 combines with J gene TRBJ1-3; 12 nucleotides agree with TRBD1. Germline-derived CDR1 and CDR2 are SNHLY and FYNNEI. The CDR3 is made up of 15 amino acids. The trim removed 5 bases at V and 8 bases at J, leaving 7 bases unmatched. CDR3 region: CASSTGTGGFYTIYF. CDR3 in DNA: TGTGCCAGCAGTACCGGGACAGGGGGCTTTTACACCATATATTTT.

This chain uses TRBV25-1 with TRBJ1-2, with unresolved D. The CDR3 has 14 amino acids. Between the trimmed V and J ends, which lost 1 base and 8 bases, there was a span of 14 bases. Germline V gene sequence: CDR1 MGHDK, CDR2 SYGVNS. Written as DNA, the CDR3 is TGTGCCAGCAGTGAATTACCGCCGGAGGGAGGCTACACCTTC. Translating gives CASSELPPEGGYTF.

CDR3 DNA: TGCGCCAGCAGTTCCGGGACAGGGGGAATGGAGCAGTACTTC. It yields the protein CASSSGTGGMEQYF. The genes are TRBV5-1 and TRBJ2-7; TRBD1 aligns across 11 bases. Germline V CDR1 and CDR2: SGHRS, YFSETQ. The length of the CDR3 is 14 residues. J gave up 7 bases and V 5 bases, and 8 bases lay outside the gene matches. Variable domain in full (rest from reference TRBV5-1 and TRBJ2-7): KAGVTQTPRYLIKTRGQQVTLSCSPISGHRSVSWYQQTPGQGLQFLFEYFSETQRNKGNFPGRFSGRQFSNSRSEMNVSTLELGDSALYLCASSSGTGGMEQYFGPGTRLTVT.

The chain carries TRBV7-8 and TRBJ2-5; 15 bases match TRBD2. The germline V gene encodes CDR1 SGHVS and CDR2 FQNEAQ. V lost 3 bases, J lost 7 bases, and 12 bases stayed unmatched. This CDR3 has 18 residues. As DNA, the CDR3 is TGTGCCAGCAGCTTTCCGGGACTAGCGGGGGGCCCCAGTAGGACCCAGTACTTC. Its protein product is CASSFPGLAGGPSRTQYF.

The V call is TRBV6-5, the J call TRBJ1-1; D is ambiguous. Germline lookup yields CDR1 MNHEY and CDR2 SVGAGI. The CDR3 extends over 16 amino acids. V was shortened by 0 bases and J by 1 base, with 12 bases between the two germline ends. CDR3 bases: TGTGCCAGCAGTTACTCGACTGGCAGGAAGAACACTGAAGCTTTCTTT. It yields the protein CASSYSTGRKNTEAFF.

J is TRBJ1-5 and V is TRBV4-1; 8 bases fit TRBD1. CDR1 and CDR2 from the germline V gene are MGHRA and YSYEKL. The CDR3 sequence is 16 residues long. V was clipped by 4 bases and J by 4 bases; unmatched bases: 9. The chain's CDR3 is CASSPTGGTLNQPQHF. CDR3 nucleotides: TGCGCCAGCAGCCCCACAGGGGGGACGTTAAATCAGCCCCAGCATTTT.

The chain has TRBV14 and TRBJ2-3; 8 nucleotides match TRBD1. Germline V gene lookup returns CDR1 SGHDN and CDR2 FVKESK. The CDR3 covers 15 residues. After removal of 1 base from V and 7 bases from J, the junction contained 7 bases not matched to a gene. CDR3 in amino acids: CASSQGEWTGHTQYF. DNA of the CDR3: TGTGCCAGCAGCCAAGGAGAATGGACAGGGCATACGCAGTATTTT.

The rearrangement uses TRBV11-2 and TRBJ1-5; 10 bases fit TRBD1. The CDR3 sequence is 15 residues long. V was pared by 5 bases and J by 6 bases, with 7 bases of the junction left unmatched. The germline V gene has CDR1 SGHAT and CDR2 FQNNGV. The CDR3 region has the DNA TGTGCCAGCAGCCCAACCCGGGACAGGGGTCAGCCCCAGCATTTT. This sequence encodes CASSPTRDRGQPQHF.

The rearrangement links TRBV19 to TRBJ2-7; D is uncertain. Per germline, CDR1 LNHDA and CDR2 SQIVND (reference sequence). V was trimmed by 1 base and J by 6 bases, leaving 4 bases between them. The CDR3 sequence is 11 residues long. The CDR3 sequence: CASSIASEQYF. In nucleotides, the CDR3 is TGTGCCAGTAGTATAGCGAGCGAGCAGTACTTC.

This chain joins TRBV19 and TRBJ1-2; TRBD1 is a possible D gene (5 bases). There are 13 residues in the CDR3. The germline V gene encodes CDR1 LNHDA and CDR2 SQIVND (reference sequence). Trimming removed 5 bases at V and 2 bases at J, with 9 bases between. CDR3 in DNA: TGTGCCAGTAGTTTTAGACAGAACTATGGCTACACCTTC. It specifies CASSFRQNYGYTF. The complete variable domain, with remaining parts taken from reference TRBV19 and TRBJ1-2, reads DGGITQSPKYLFRKEGQNVTLSCEQNLNHDAMYWYRQDPGQGLRLIYYSQIVNDFQKGDIAEGYSVSREKKESFPLTVTSAQKNPTAFYLCASSFRQNYGYTFGSGTRLTVV.

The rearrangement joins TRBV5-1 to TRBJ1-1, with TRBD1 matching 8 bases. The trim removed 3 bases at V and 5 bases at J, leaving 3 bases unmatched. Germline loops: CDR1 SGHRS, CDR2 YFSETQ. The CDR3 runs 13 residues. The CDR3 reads CASSWTGTTEAFF. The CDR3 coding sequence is TGCGCCAGCAGCTGGACAGGGACGACTGAAGCTTTCTTT.

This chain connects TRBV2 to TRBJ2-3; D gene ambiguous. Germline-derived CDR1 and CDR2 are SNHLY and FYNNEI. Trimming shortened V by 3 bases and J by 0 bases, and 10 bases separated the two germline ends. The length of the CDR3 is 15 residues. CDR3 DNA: TGTGCCAGCAGTGAGCTGGCGATTAGCACAGATACGCAGTATTTT. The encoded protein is CASSELAISTDTQYF.

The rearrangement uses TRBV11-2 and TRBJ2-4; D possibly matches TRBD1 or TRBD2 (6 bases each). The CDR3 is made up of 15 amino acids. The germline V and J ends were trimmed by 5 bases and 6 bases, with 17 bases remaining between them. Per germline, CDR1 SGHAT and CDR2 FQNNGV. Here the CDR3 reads CASSPSTGGGNIQYF. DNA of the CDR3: TGTGCCAGCAGCCCGTCGACAGGAGGGGGAAACATTCAGTACTTC.

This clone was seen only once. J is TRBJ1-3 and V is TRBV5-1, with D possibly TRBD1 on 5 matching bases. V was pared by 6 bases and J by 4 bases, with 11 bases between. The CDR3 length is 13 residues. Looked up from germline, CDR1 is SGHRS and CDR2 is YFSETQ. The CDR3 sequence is CASTDSLGNTIYF. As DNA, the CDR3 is TGCGCCAGCACAGACAGCCTGGGAAACACCATATATTTT.

The CDR3: CASSEGLAGYSEQFF. In DNA, the CDR3 is TGTGCCAGCAGCGAAGGACTAGCTGGGTACTCTGAGCAGTTCTTC. The chain uses TRBV7-8 and TRBJ2-1, with 8 bases that match TRBD2. This CDR3 has 15 amino acids. The germline V gene has CDR1 SGHVS and CDR2 FQNEAQ. V shed 5 bases, J shed 9 bases, and the junction held 12 bases outside the gene matches.

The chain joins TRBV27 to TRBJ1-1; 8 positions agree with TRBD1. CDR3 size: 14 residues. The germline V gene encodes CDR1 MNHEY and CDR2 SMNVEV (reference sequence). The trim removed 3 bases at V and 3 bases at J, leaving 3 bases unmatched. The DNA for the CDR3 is TGTGCCAGCAGTTTTTCGGGACAGGACACTGAAGCTTTCTTT. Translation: CASSFSGQDTEAFF.

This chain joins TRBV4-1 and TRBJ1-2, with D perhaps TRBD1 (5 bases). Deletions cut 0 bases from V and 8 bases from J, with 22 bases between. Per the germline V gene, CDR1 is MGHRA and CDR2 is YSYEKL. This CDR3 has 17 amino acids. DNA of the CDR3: TGCGCCAGCAGCCAAGAACCCAGGGTCCCCGTTCGCGAAGGCTACACCTTC. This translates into CASSQEPRVPVREGYTF.

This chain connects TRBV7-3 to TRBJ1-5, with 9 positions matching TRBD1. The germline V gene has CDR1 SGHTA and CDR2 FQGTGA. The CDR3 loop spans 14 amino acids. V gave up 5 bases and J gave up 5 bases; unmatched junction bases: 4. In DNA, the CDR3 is TGTGCCAGCAGCAACACAGGGGGCGATCAGCCCCAGCATTTT. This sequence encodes CASSNTGGDQPQHF.

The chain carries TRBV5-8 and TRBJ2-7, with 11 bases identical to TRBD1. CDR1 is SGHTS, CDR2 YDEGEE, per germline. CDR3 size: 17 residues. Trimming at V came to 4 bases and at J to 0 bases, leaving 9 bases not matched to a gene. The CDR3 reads CASSPPGQGVLSYEQYF. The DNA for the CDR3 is TGTGCCAGCAGCCCCCCGGGACAGGGGGTGCTCTCCTACGAGCAGTACTTC.

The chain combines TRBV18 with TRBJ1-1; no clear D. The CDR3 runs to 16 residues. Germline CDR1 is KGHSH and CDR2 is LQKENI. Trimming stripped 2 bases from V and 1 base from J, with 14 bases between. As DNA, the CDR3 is TGTGCCAGCTCACCAAGTCTAGGCGGGCCGAACACTGAAGCTTTCTTT. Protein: CASSPSLGGPNTEAFF.

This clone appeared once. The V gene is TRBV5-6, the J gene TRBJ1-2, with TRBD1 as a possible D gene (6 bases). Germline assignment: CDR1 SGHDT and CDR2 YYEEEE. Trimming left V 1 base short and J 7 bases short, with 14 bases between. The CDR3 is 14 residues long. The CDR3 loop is CASSLKTGRIGYTF. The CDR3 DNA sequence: TGTGCCAGCAGCTTGAAGACAGGACGGATTGGCTACACCTTC.

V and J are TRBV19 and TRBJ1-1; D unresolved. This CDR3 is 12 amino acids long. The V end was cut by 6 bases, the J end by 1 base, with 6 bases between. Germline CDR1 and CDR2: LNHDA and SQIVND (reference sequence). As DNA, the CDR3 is TGTGCCAGTAGGGTCTCGAACACTGAAGCTTTCTTT. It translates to CASRVSNTEAFF.

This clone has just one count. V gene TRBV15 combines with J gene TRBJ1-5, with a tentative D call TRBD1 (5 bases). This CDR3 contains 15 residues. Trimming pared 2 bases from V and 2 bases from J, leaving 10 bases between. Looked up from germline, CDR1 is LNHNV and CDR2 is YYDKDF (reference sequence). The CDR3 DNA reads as TGTGCCACCAGCAGATCGGGGGGGGGCAATCAGCCCCAGCATTTT. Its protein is CATSRSGGGNQPQHF.

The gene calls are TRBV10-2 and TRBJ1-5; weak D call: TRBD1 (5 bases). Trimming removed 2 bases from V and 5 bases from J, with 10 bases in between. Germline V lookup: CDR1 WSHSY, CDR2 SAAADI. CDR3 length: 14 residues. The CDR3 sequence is CASSEIGVYQPQHF. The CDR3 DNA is TGCGCCAGCAGTGAGATAGGGGTGTATCAGCCCCAGCATTTT.

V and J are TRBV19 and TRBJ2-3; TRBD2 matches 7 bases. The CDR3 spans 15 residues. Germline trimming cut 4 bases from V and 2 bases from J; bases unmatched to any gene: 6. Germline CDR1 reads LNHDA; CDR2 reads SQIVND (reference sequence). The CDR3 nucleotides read TGTGCCAGTAGTAACTGGGGAGGGTCCACAGATACGCAGTATTTT. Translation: CASSNWGGSTDTQYF.

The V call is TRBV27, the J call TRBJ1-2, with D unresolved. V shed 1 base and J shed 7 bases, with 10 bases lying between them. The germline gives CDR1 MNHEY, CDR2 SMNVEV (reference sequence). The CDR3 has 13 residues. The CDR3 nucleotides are TGTGCCAGCAGTTTATATCTGGGAGGTGGCTACACCTTC. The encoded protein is CASSLYLGGGYTF.

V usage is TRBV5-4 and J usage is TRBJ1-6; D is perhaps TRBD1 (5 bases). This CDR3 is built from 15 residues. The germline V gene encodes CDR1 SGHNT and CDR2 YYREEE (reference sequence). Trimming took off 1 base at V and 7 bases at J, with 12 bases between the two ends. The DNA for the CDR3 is TGTGCCAGCAGCTTGAAGGGGCCCCTAAATTCACCCCTCCACTTT. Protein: CASSLKGPLNSPLHF.